These 24 T cell receptor beta chains were sequenced from one sample in a study of OX40 agonist ivuxolimab in advanced cancers. Data came from immunoSEQ multiplex PCR; TCRdb stores just in-frame clones and leaves some out. The sample lists tens of thousands of clones, over 85% occurring once. Sequenced here: CD4+ or CD8+ T cells sorted from blood, sampled in a trial of the OX40 agonist ivuxolimab. The receptors derive from an adult with an advanced solid tumor such as melanoma, head and neck, liver or kidney cancer.

The V and J genes are TRBV19 and TRBJ1-2; tentatively, D is TRBD1 (5 bases). Germline CDR1 LNHDA, CDR2 SQIVND (reference sequence). CDR3 length: 13 amino acids. Trimming pared 5 bases from V and 4 bases from J, leaving 11 bases between. CDR3 sequence reads: CASSQGWGYGYTF. For the CDR3, the DNA is TGTGCCAGTAGTCAGGGTTGGGGCTATGGCTACACCTTC.

The V call is TRBV2, the J call TRBJ1-1, with 7 bases fitting TRBD1. This CDR3 region has 12 residues. Germline V lookup: CDR1 SNHLY, CDR2 FYNNEI. The V segment lost 7 bases and the J segment 4 bases; nucleotides outside the gene matches: 3. The CDR3 DNA sequence: TGTGCCAGCACCAGGGGGGGCACTGAAGCTTTCTTT. This codes for CASTRGGTEAFF.

The chain carries TRBV19 and TRBJ1-2; 7 nucleotides match TRBD1. This CDR3 is built from 14 residues. The germline gives CDR1 LNHDA, CDR2 SQIVND (reference sequence). Germline trimming cut 8 bases from V and 5 bases from J; bases unmatched to any gene: 11. DNA of the CDR3: TGTGCCAGTTGTACCGGGACAGATGCTTATGGCTACACCTTC. It is translated as CASCTGTDAYGYTF.

This clone was seen a single time. V usage is TRBV25-1 and J usage is TRBJ2-5; no firm D call. Germline V gives CDR1 MGHDK, CDR2 SYGVNS. The CDR3 consists of 10 residues. V lost 3 bases to trimming and J lost 7 bases, with 3 bases between them. CDR3 sequence reads: CASSDGTQYF. The CDR3 DNA is TGTGCCAGCAGTGATGGGACCCAGTACTTC.

The V gene is TRBV7-9, the J gene TRBJ2-1, with D unresolved. The V end was cut by 6 bases, the J end by 9 bases, with 15 bases between. Germline V gene lookup returns CDR1 SEHNR and CDR2 FQNEAQ (reference sequence). There are 13 residues in the CDR3. The CDR3 DNA sequence: TGTGCCAGCAGTTTGAACCTGGAATTTGAGCAGTTCTTC. As protein: CASSLNLEFEQFF.

CDR3 loop: CASSSGQGKRYNEQFF. CDR3 bases: TGTGCCAGCAGCTCGGGACAGGGGAAAAGATACAATGAGCAGTTCTTC. The chain recombines TRBV7-3 with TRBJ2-1; 10 bases line up with TRBD1. The V gene's germline CDR1 is SGHTA and CDR2 FQGTGA. The CDR3 covers 16 residues. Unmatched junction bases numbered 7, after V lost 4 bases and J lost 4 bases.

The chain recombines TRBV28 with TRBJ2-1, with D perhaps TRBD2 (7 bases). The V gene lost 8 bases and the J gene lost 3 bases, with 14 bases spanning the gap. The length of the CDR3 is 14 residues. The V gene's germline CDR1 is MDHEN and CDR2 SYDVKM. The CDR3 region is CASFLRGGYNEQFF. The CDR3 DNA follows: TGTGCCAGCTTCCTTAGGGGGGGCTACAATGAGCAGTTCTTC.

The V call is TRBV5-4, the J call TRBJ2-5; 8 nucleotides agree with TRBD2. With 4 bases clipped from V and 5 bases from J, the junction kept 1 base outside the gene matches. CDR3 length: 12 amino acids. The germline CDR1 and CDR2 sequences are SGHNT and YYREEE (reference sequence). In DNA form, the CDR3 reads TGTGCCAGCAGCGGACTAGCCGAGACCCAGTACTTC. Translating gives CASSGLAETQYF.

The chain joins TRBV7-6 to TRBJ1-2; 7 positions match TRBD1. This CDR3 comprises 13 residues. The J segment lost 4 bases and the V segment lost 4 bases, leaving 3 bases of the junction unmatched. Germline V gene lookup returns CDR1 SGHVS and CDR2 FNYEAQ. Here the CDR3 reads CASSSDRAYGYTF. In DNA, the CDR3 is TGTGCCAGCAGCTCCGACAGGGCCTATGGCTACACCTTC. The whole variable domain, filled in from reference TRBV7-6 and TRBJ1-2, reads GAGVSQSPRYKVTKRGQDVALRCDPISGHVSLYWYRQALGQGPEFLTYFNYEAQQDKSGLPNDRFSAERPEGSISTLTIQRTEQRDSAMYRCASSSDRAYGYTFGSGTRLTVV.

The DNA for the CDR3 is TGTGCCAGCACCAGAGCCGGGCGACAGGGCGACGAGCAGTACTTC. This translates into CASTRAGRQGDEQYF. The chain employs TRBV6-1 and TRBJ2-7; the match to TRBD1 covers 7 bases. The V segment lost 7 bases and the J segment 5 bases; nucleotides outside the gene matches: 14. The CDR3 totals 15 residues. Germline V lookup: CDR1 MNHNS, CDR2 SASEGT.

This chain connects TRBV28 to TRBJ2-7; no clear D gene. CDR3 length: 11 amino acids. Germline V gives CDR1 MDHEN, CDR2 SYDVKM. The V end lost 4 bases, the J end lost 7 bases, and 8 bases lay between the germline ends. The CDR3 bases are TGTGCCAGCAGTTCCCAGGCGGAGCAGTACTTC. It codes for CASSSQAEQYF.

The chain recombines TRBV5-4 with TRBJ2-7; D not certain. Per germline, CDR1 SGHNT and CDR2 YYREEE (reference sequence). The CDR3 has 11 amino acids. V lost 2 bases, J lost 6 bases, and 6 bases lay in between. The CDR3 DNA is TGTGCCAGCAGCTTCGAAGGCGAGCAGTACTTC. This encodes CASSFEGEQYF.

Written as DNA, the CDR3 is TGTGCCAGCAATAGGGCAGAAGACACTGAAGCTTTCTTT. This codes for CASNRAEDTEAFF. The chain links TRBV6-5 to TRBJ1-1, with unresolved D. The CDR3 has 13 residues. Trimming shortened V by 7 bases and J by 3 bases, and 12 bases separated the two germline ends. The V gene's germline CDR1 is MNHEY and CDR2 SVGAGI.

J is TRBJ2-7 and V is TRBV28; 10 bases agree with TRBD2. The CDR3 length is 18 residues. The germline gives CDR1 MDHEN, CDR2 SYDVKM. V trimming: 6 bases; J trimming: 2 bases; junction bases outside the gene matches: 16. This chain's CDR3 is CASSPRGTLAGETYEQYF. The CDR3 bases are TGTGCCAGCAGCCCAAGGGGCACCCTAGCGGGGGAAACCTACGAGCAGTACTTC.

V gene TRBV4-2 combines with J gene TRBJ2-4; 7 nucleotides agree with TRBD2. CDR1 is LGHNA, CDR2 YNFKEQ, per germline. This CDR3 is built from 17 residues. V lost 4 bases and J lost 2; bases outside the gene matches: 11. The CDR3 DNA is TGTGCCAGCAGCCCGGCCCCCAGCGGGACCACCAAAAACATTCAGTACTTC. Its translation: CASSPAPSGTTKNIQYF.

The chain joins TRBV28 to TRBJ2-5; 7 bases are a match to TRBD2. The assigned J gene may be wrong: the sequence end matches TRBJ2-7 better. Germline V gene sequence: CDR1 MDHEN, CDR2 SYDVKM. The CDR3 consists of 14 residues. Here the CDR3 DNA reads TGTGCCAGCAGTTTAAGACTAGCTTCCTACGAGCAGTACTTC. Its translation: CASSLRLASYEQYF.

The rearrangement joins TRBV11-2 to TRBJ2-4, with TRBD1 as a possible D gene (5 bases). Germline CDR1 SGHAT, CDR2 FQNNGV. Deletions cut 2 bases from V and 5 bases from J, with 16 bases between. CDR3 length: 16 amino acids. This CDR3 reads CASSLYQGNYENIQYF. The CDR3 DNA follows: TGTGCCAGCAGCTTATACCAGGGTAATTATGAAAACATTCAGTACTTC.

This chain joins TRBV27 and TRBJ2-3; 9 bases fit TRBD1. Germline CDR1 and CDR2: MNHEY and SMNVEV (reference sequence). The V segment lost 4 bases and the J segment 3 bases; nucleotides outside the gene matches: 8. The CDR3 consists of 16 residues. CDR3 DNA: TGTGCCAGCAGTTGGGGGACAGGGATTGGGACAGATACGCAGTATTTT. It is translated as CASSWGTGIGTDTQYF.

The chain uses TRBV2 and TRBJ2-1; perhaps TRBD1 as D (7 bases). This CDR3 spans 16 amino acids. V was clipped by 2 bases and J by 4 bases, with 15 bases between them. CDR1 and CDR2 (germline): SNHLY, FYNNEI. CDR3 nucleotide sequence: TGTGCCAGCAGTGAATCGGGGGCAGGGGGGTACAATGAGCAGTTCTTC. This encodes CASSESGAGGYNEQFF.

The chain carries TRBV11-2 and TRBJ2-7; 9 nucleotides match TRBD2. The CDR3 has 14 residues. Germline V gives CDR1 SGHAT, CDR2 FQNNGV. V trimming: 6 bases; J trimming: 3 bases; junction bases outside the gene matches: 6. This CDR3 is CASSFSGGGYEQYF. CDR3 in DNA: TGTGCCAGCAGTTTTAGCGGGGGTGGCTACGAGCAGTACTTC.

The chain carries TRBV7-9 and TRBJ1-1, with D tentatively TRBD1 (6 bases). V lost 3 bases and J 2 bases, leaving 10 bases between the germline ends. Germline V CDR1 and CDR2: SEHNR, FQNEAQ (reference sequence). The CDR3 is 14 residues long. Here the CDR3 reads CASSLEGGNTEAFF. In DNA, the CDR3 is TGTGCCAGCAGCTTGGAAGGGGGTAACACTGAAGCTTTCTTT. The whole variable domain, filled in from reference TRBV7-9 and TRBJ1-1, reads DTGVSQNPRHKITKRGQNVTFRCDPISEHNRLYWYRQTLGQGPEFLTYFQNEAQLEKSRLLSDRFSAERPKGSFSTLEIQRTEQGDSAMYLCASSLEGGNTEAFFGQGTRLTVV.

The chain links TRBV6-5 to TRBJ2-1, with 12 nucleotides matching TRBD1. In germline, CDR1 is MNHEY, CDR2 SVGAGI. The CDR3 totals 14 residues. Unmatched junction bases numbered 6, after V lost 5 bases and J lost 10 bases. CDR3 DNA: TGTGCCAGCAGTCCCGGGACAGGGGGCTACGAGCAGTTCTTC. Translation gives CASSPGTGGYEQFF.

This sequence joins TRBV28 and TRBJ2-7, with 7 bases identical to TRBD1. V lost 3 bases and J lost 4; bases outside the gene matches: 9. The V gene's germline CDR1 is MDHEN and CDR2 SYDVKM. The CDR3 is 15 amino acids. The CDR3 protein is CASSFAAGGPYEQYF. CDR3 DNA: TGTGCCAGCAGTTTTGCGGCAGGGGGACCTTACGAGCAGTACTTC.

The V and J genes are TRBV9 and TRBJ2-3, with D unresolved. In germline, CDR1 is SGDLS, CDR2 YYNGEE. V gave up 0 bases and J gave up 0 bases, with 5 bases separating them. CDR3 length: 14 residues. The CDR3: CASSVAGSTDTQYF. CDR3 nucleotide sequence: TGTGCCAGCAGCGTAGCGGGCAGCACAGATACGCAGTATTTT.